This T cell receptor (beta chain) stems from a study of cytomegalovirus exposure and HLA in healthy donors. A few counts support this clone. Its target is not known. Study conclusions and caveats: Analysis was carried out at a later point, and it linked a missense DCLRE1C variant to TCR beta V- and J-gene trimming. Analyzed later, association rates of TCRs varied across HLA loci, with DRB1 most and HLA-C fewest.

Researchers ran the PCR with 60 Vbeta and 13 Jbeta primers. In the source study's methods: About 11 million of the 80 million or so unique TCR beta chains counted in a later analysis were shared. Using immunoSEQ multiplex PCR, the repertoire was profiled, and TCRdb retains in-frame clones only, with some absent. V, J and clone size are taken as reported in that table, and D and trimming were inferred from the DNA itself. The table includes around 170,000 clones, 81% detected once. The CDR3 extends over 14 amino acids. Germline values: CDR1 SQVTM, CDR2 ANQGSEA. The junction had 6 bases not matched to a gene; V was cut back by 2 bases and J by 3 bases.

Sequencing was performed on PBMCs. The TCR comes from a middle-aged man in good health and CMV-seronegative. The gene calls are TRBV29-1 and TRBJ1-1, with 7 bases fitting TRBD1. The CDR3 here is CSVERARGDTEAFF. CDR3 nucleotide sequence: TGCAGCGTTGAAAGGGCCAGGGGGGACACTGAAGCTTTCTTT.